Listed below are T cell receptor beta chains from one sample, sequenced in a study of OX40 agonist ivuxolimab in advanced cancers. TCRdb keeps only in-frame clones here, not all; method: immunoSEQ multiplex PCR. The sample records over 70,000 clones, over 75% being singletons. The sequences come from CD4+ or CD8+ T cells sorted from blood, collected in a trial of the OX40 agonist ivuxolimab. The receptors originated from an adult with an advanced solid tumor such as melanoma, head and neck, liver or kidney cancer. Both conserved end residues are part of each CDR3. The D gene is left open where the match is weak. Size is stated for part of the rows, as once, few or many counts, or as a class when the clone is expanded.

clone size,V gene,J gene,D gene,CDR3 protein,CDR3 DNA
.,TRBV18,TRBJ2-1,.,CASSPPVRRDEQFF,TGTGCCAGCTCACCACCGGTCAGGCGGGATGAGCAGTTCTTC
.,TRBV2,TRBJ2-5,.,CASSPRDRGETQYF,TGTGCCAGCAGCCCCCGGGACCGCGGGGAGACCCAGTACTTC
.,TRBV7-9,TRBJ1-1,.,CASSPSGHQNTEAFF,TGTGCCAGCAGCCCTTCGGGACACCAGAACACTGAAGCTTTCTTT
.,TRBV11-3,TRBJ2-1,TRBD2,CASSQGLAGGHEQFF,TGTGCCAGCAGCCAGGGACTAGCGGGGGGCCACGAGCAGTTCTTC
.,TRBV10-1,TRBJ2-7,.,CASSGDISYEQYF,TGCGCCAGCAGTGGGGACATCTCCTACGAGCAGTACTTC
.,TRBV5-4,TRBJ2-7,.,CASSLGQALSYEQYF,TGTGCCAGCAGCTTGGGGCAGGCGCTCTCCTACGAGCAGTACTTC
.,TRBV18,TRBJ1-1,.,CASSPFTGVNTEAFF,TGTGCCAGCTCACCTTTTACGGGGGTGAACACTGAAGCTTTCTTT
.,TRBV5-8,TRBJ1-2,TRBD1,CASSFTGTGEEGYTF,TGTGCCAGCAGCTTCACCGGGACAGGTGAAGAAGGCTACACCTTC
few,TRBV6-6,TRBJ1-1,TRBD1,CASSPPTGRTEAFF,TGTGCCAGCAGTCCGCCGACAGGGCGGACTGAAGCTTTCTTT
.,TRBV11-2,TRBJ2-7,.,CASSWERELQYF,TGTGCCAGCAGCTGGGAGAGGGAGCTTCAGTACTTC
.,TRBV11-1,TRBJ2-4,.,CASSQWDEGIQYF,TGTGCCAGCAGCCAATGGGACGAAGGCATTCAGTACTTC
.,TRBV5-1,TRBJ2-2,TRBD1,CASSQTGITGELFF,TGCGCCAGCAGCCAGACAGGGATCACCGGGGAGCTGTTTTTT
.,TRBV4-3,TRBJ1-5,.,CASSQETHQPQHF,TGCGCCAGCAGCCAAGAAACGCATCAGCCCCAGCATTTT
.,TRBV18,TRBJ2-5,TRBD1,CASSPRGRQETQYF,TGTGCCAGCTCACCAAGGGGGCGCCAAGAGACCCAGTACTTC
.,TRBV11-2,TRBJ1-1,.,CASSLVTAIGAFF,TGTGCCAGCAGCTTAGTAACAGCGATAGGAGCTTTCTTT
.,TRBV19,TRBJ2-5,.,CASSIALQETQYF,TGTGCCAGTAGTATAGCGCTCCAGGAGACCCAGTACTTC
once,TRBV6-1,TRBJ2-7,TRBD1,CASAPGQAFYEQYF,TGTGCCAGCGCGCCGGGACAGGCGTTCTACGAGCAGTACTTC
.,TRBV6-5,TRBJ1-2,TRBD1,CASSYQGAYGYTF,TGTGCCAGCAGTTACCAGGGGGCCTATGGCTACACCTTC
.,TRBV29-1,TRBJ1-3,.,CAVRRDVITGNTIYF,TGCGCCGTGCGGCGGGATGTAATTACTGGAAACACCATATATTTT
.,TRBV2,TRBJ2-7,.,CASSLTRDEQYF,TGTGCCAGCAGTCTAACTAGAGACGAGCAGTACTTC
.,TRBV18,TRBJ1-4,TRBD1,CASSKDRGKEKLFF,TGTGCCAGCTCAAAGGACAGGGGAAAGGAAAAACTGTTTTTT
.,TRBV27,TRBJ1-1,TRBD1,CASSRKGQGRGNTEAFF,TGTGCCAGCAGTAGAAAGGGACAGGGTCGGGGGAACACTGAAGCTTTCTTT
.,TRBV5-1,TRBJ2-3,TRBD2,CASSLGASGGSTDTQYF,TGCGCCAGCAGCTTGGGGGCTAGCGGGGGCTCCACAGATACGCAGTATTTT
.,TRBV27,TRBJ2-2,TRBD2,CASSLAIAGGPTGELFF,TGTGCCAGCAGTTTGGCGATAGCGGGGGGGCCGACCGGGGAGCTGTTTTTT
.,TRBV6-6,TRBJ2-5,TRBD1,CASRGTAETQYF,TGTGCCAGCAGGGGGACAGCGGAGACCCAGTACTTC
few,TRBV9,TRBJ1-1,.,CASSPGGINTEAFF,TGTGCCAGCAGCCCTGGAGGCATAAACACTGAAGCTTTCTTT
.,TRBV5-1,TRBJ1-1,TRBD1,CASSLGTGYTEAFF,TGCGCCAGCAGCTTGGGGACAGGTTACACTGAAGCTTTCTTT
.,TRBV6-5,TRBJ2-7,.,CASSYGQRSYEQYF,TGTGCCAGCAGTTACGGGCAGCGCTCCTACGAGCAGTACTTC
once,TRBV25-1,TRBJ2-7,.,CASSPLGTYGGTYEQYF,TGTGCCAGCAGTCCCCTAGGGACATACGGAGGGACCTACGAGCAGTACTTC
.,TRBV7-6,TRBJ1-1,.,CASSLAQMNTEAFF,TGTGCCAGCAGCTTAGCCCAAATGAACACTGAAGCTTTCTTT
few,TRBV13,TRBJ1-4,TRBD1,CASSRTGTGTNEKLFF,TGTGCCAGCAGTCGGACGGGGACAGGGACTAATGAAAAACTGTTTTTT